This entry lists 4 T cell receptor beta chains sequenced from one sample in a study of CD8 T cells in Susac syndrome. With random hexamers, about 0.45 to 1 ug RNA was reverse transcribed. TCRdb fed the immunoSEQ multiplex PCR reads into MiXCR, producing one record per CDR3 protein. The sample consists of roughly 300,000 distinct CDR3 sequences, around 84% of them appearing once. Sequences were obtained from CD8+ T cells from PBMCs. These receptors were collected from a human donor with multiple sclerosis.

V and J are TRBV29-1 and TRBJ2-1; perhaps TRBD1 as D (6 bases). The germline gives CDR1 SQVTM, CDR2 ANQGSEA. Trimming stripped 1 base from V and 9 bases from J, with 16 bases between. The CDR3 is 14 residues long. The CDR3 loop reads CSVEAGFTGIEQFF. CDR3 bases: TGCAGCGTTGAAGCTGGATTTACAGGGATTGAGCAGTTCTTC.

The rearrangement links TRBV19 to TRBJ2-3, with unresolved D. The CDR3 is 16 amino acids. From germline, CDR1 is LNHDA and CDR2 SQIVND (reference sequence). The V and J ends lost 0 bases and 2 bases respectively, with 12 bases between them. This chain's CDR3 is CASSIDWRQLTDTQYF. The CDR3 DNA reads as TGTGCCAGTAGTATAGATTGGCGGCAGCTCACAGATACGCAGTATTTT.

The J gene is TRBJ2-6, the V gene TRBV7-6; 7 positions agree with TRBD1. CDR3 length equals 15 residues. The junction had 2 bases not matched to a gene; V was cut back by 4 bases and J by 2 bases. Germline CDR1 and CDR2: SGHVS and FNYEAQ. The CDR3 is CASSSRGTGANVLTF. The CDR3 DNA reads TGTGCCAGCAGCTCCAGGGGGACTGGGGCCAACGTCCTGACTTTC.

The chain employs TRBV7-6 and TRBJ2-3, with 10 bases matching TRBD1. The junction had 17 bases not matched to a gene; V was cut back by 5 bases and J by 6 bases. The CDR3 is 18 amino acids. CDR1 is SGHVS and CDR2 is FNYEAQ in the germline V gene. The CDR3 is CASSISGPTGGALDTQYF. The CDR3 coding sequence is TGTGCCAGCAGCATTAGTGGCCCGACAGGGGGCGCCTTGGATACGCAGTATTTT.